This is a list of T cell receptor beta chains from one sample in a study of glioma-infiltrating T cells after dendritic cell vaccination. Measured with immunoSEQ multiplex PCR; TCRdb has only the in-frame clones, and not every one. This sample has 100,000 or so clones, with approximately 80% found just once. Sequencing used blood, obtained after dendritic cell vaccination. Receptor source: a human donor with glioblastoma. Both conserved end residues are part of each CDR3. D genes are given only for firm matches. Size is stated for part of the rows, as once, few or many counts, or as a class when the clone is expanded.

J gene: TRBJ2-2
D gene: TRBD1
V gene: TRBV5-1
clone size: NA
CDR3 DNA: TGCGCCAGCAGCTTACAGGGGTTCAACACCGGGGAGCTGTTTTTT
CDR3 protein: CASSLQGFNTGELFF

J gene: TRBJ2-2
D gene: NA
V gene: TRBV7-9
clone size: once
CDR3 DNA: TGTGCCAGCAGCGACGCAAACATTAAAGGGTGGGGAGCCGGGGAGCTGTTTTTT
CDR3 protein: CASSDANIKGWGAGELFF

J gene: TRBJ2-7
D gene: TRBD2
V gene: TRBV27
clone size: NA
CDR3 DNA: TGTGCCAGCAGTTTATTCAGGGCGGGAGGGCAACAAGAGCAGTACTTC
CDR3 protein: CASSLFRAGGQQEQYF

J gene: TRBJ1-2
D gene: TRBD1
V gene: TRBV6-1
clone size: NA
CDR3 DNA: TGTGCCAGCACTAAAGACAGGGCTAACTATGGCTACACCTTC
CDR3 protein: CASTKDRANYGYTF

J gene: TRBJ2-3
D gene: TRBD2
V gene: TRBV5-4
clone size: NA
CDR3 DNA: TGTGCCAGCAGGTTTCCCGGGACTAGCGGGGATACGGGGACAGATACGCAGTATTTT
CDR3 protein: CASRFPGTSGDTGTDTQYF

J gene: TRBJ2-3
D gene: TRBD2
V gene: TRBV19
clone size: NA
CDR3 DNA: TGTGCCACCTCGGGACTAGCGGACTTCACAGATACGCAGTATTTT
CDR3 protein: CATSGLADFTDTQYF

J gene: TRBJ1-5
D gene: NA
V gene: TRBV21-1
clone size: NA
CDR3 DNA: TGTGCCAGAGTTCGGAACGGGGATCAGCCCCAGCATTTT
CDR3 protein: CARVRNGDQPQHF

J gene: TRBJ2-3
D gene: NA
V gene: TRBV19
clone size: NA
CDR3 DNA: TGTGCCAGTAGTCGAGGGAGGCCAGATACGCAGTATTTT
CDR3 protein: CASSRGRPDTQYF

J gene: TRBJ1-1
D gene: NA
V gene: TRBV5-4
clone size: few
CDR3 DNA: TGTGCCAGCAGCCCCAGCAGGGAGGTGAAGACTGAAGCTTTCTTT
CDR3 protein: CASSPSREVKTEAFF

J gene: TRBJ1-2
D gene: NA
V gene: TRBV7-8
clone size: NA
CDR3 DNA: TGTGCCAGCAGCTTAGTGCAGGGTTGGCTGTATGGCTACACCTTC
CDR3 protein: CASSLVQGWLYGYTF

J gene: TRBJ1-1
D gene: NA
V gene: TRBV2
clone size: NA
CDR3 DNA: TGTGCCAGCAGTGACCCTACCGCGGGGACTGAAGCTTTCTTT
CDR3 protein: CASSDPTAGTEAFF

J gene: TRBJ1-6
D gene: NA
V gene: TRBV5-4
clone size: NA
CDR3 DNA: TGTGCCAGCAGCTTGGACAGGGAGAATTCACCCCTCCACTTT
CDR3 protein: CASSLDRENSPLHF

J gene: TRBJ2-3
D gene: NA
V gene: TRBV25-1
clone size: NA
CDR3 DNA: TGTGCCAGCAGTGAATATTCAGGCGGCGGGAGCACAGATACGCAGTATTTT
CDR3 protein: CASSEYSGGGSTDTQYF

J gene: TRBJ2-2
D gene: TRBD2
V gene: TRBV12-5
clone size: NA
CDR3 DNA: TGTGCTAGTGCCCTGGGGGGGTCGAACACCGGGGAGCTGTTTTTT
CDR3 protein: CASALGGSNTGELFF

J gene: TRBJ1-2
D gene: TRBD1
V gene: TRBV5-1
clone size: NA
CDR3 DNA: TGCGCCAGCAGCTCACGACGACAGGGAACCCTGGGCTATGGCTACACCTTC
CDR3 protein: CASSSRRQGTLGYGYTF

J gene: TRBJ1-5
D gene: NA
V gene: TRBV6-5
clone size: NA
CDR3 DNA: TGTGCCAGCAGTTACGTGGAGAGCAATCAGCCCCAGCATTTT
CDR3 protein: CASSYVESNQPQHF

J gene: TRBJ2-3
D gene: TRBD2
V gene: TRBV7-2
clone size: NA
CDR3 DNA: TGTGCCAGCAGACCGACTAGCGGCTACACAGATACGCAGTATTTT
CDR3 protein: CASRPTSGYTDTQYF

J gene: TRBJ1-4
D gene: TRBD1
V gene: TRBV19
clone size: NA
CDR3 DNA: TGTGCCAGCCACACAGGGGGCTCAACTAATGAAAAACTGTTTTTT
CDR3 protein: CASHTGGSTNEKLFF

J gene: TRBJ2-1
D gene: TRBD2
V gene: TRBV7-2
clone size: NA
CDR3 DNA: TGTGCCAGCAGCCTTGGACTAGCGGGGGCGGATGAGCAGTTCTTC
CDR3 protein: CASSLGLAGADEQFF

J gene: TRBJ2-7
D gene: TRBD2
V gene: TRBV19
clone size: NA
CDR3 DNA: TGTGCCAGTAGTTCTCGCGGGGACAGCGGGAGGGCCCTTGTTAGGAAGCAGTACTTC
CDR3 protein: CASSSRGDSGRALVRKQYF

J gene: TRBJ1-1
D gene: NA
V gene: TRBV30
clone size: NA
CDR3 DNA: TGTGCCTTAGAAGTCACTGAAGCTTTCTTT
CDR3 protein: CALEVTEAFF

J gene: TRBJ2-4
D gene: NA
V gene: TRBV2
clone size: NA
CDR3 DNA: TGTGCCAGCAGTGAAGGCGCAGGGTACTCTGCCAAAAACATTCAGTACTTC
CDR3 protein: CASSEGAGYSAKNIQYF

J gene: TRBJ1-5
D gene: NA
V gene: TRBV27
clone size: NA
CDR3 DNA: TGTGCCAGCAGTTTAGGGGCTGACGGCAATCAGCCCCAGCATTTT
CDR3 protein: CASSLGADGNQPQHF

J gene: TRBJ1-4
D gene: NA
V gene: TRBV19
clone size: NA
CDR3 DNA: TGTGCCAGTAGTATCCTGGGCACTAATGAAAAACTGTTTTTT
CDR3 protein: CASSILGTNEKLFF